This T cell receptor beta chain came from a study of T cell changes during pregnancy in multiple sclerosis. Germline CDR1 and CDR2: LNHDA and SQIVND (reference sequence). The ends lost 8 bases at V and 2 bases at J; junction bases unmatched: 6. The CDR3 totals 16 residues. Here immunoSEQ multiplex PCR was the method, and the copy in TCRdb shows in-frame clones only, minus some. The sample records 60,000 to 85,000 clones, about nine tenths being singletons. This clonotype was sampled from a female donor with multiple sclerosis, enrolled in a pregnancy study. This rearrangement joins TRBV19 to TRBJ2-6, with TRBD1 matching over 10 bases. This specimen was peripheral blood, taken in the second trimester of pregnancy. CDR3 DNA: TGTGCCAGTTGTAGACAGGGGGCGGCTGGGGCCAACGTCCTGACTTTC. Amino acids: CASCRQGAAGANVLTF. Variable domain in full (rest from reference TRBV19 and TRBJ2-6): DGGITQSPKYLFRKEGQNVTLSCEQNLNHDAMYWYRQDPGQGLRLIYYSQIVNDFQKGDIAEGYSVSREKKESFPLTVTSAQKNPTAFYLCASCRQGAAGANVLTFGAGSRLTVL.